This T cell receptor (beta chain) is drawn from a study of blood T cell repertoires in COVID-19. The germline V gene has CDR1 SGHVS and CDR2 FQNEAQ. Between the trimmed V and J ends, which lost 2 bases and 8 bases, there was a span of 18 bases. The CDR3 runs 15 residues. Methods used by the authors: Nucleated cell number was recorded as an estimate derived from reference gene primer amplification. Sequenced by immunoSEQ multiplex PCR; TCRdb stores in-frame clones only, minus some. The DNA was the basis for D and trimming; V, J and clone size are from that table. The sample includes 250,000 or so clones, 87% seen only once; the top ten take more than 10%.

This sequence was found in a man younger than 40 who had recovered from COVID-19. Material: PBMCs or T cells enriched from blood (not recorded which). The chain is built from TRBV7-8 and TRBJ1-2; TRBD1 might be the D (6 bases). CDR3 DNA sequence: TGTGCCAGCAGCTTAAAGCGGACAGTGGCGGAAGGCTACACCTTC. This sequence encodes CASSLKRTVAEGYTF.